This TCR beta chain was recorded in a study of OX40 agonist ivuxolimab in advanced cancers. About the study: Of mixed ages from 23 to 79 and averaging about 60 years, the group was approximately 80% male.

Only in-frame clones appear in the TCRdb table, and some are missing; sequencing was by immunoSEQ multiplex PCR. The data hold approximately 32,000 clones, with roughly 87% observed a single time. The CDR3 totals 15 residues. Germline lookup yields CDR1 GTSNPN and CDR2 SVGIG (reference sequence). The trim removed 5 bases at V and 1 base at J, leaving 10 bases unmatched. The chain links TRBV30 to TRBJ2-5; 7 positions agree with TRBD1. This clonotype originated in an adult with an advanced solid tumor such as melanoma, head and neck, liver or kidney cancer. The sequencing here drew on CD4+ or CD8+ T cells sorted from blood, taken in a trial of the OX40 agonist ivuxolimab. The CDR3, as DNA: TGTGCCTGGGCCCCCCTGACAGGGCCCCAAGAGACCCAGTACTTC. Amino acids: CAWAPLTGPQETQYF.